A single sample gave rise to the 26 T cell receptor beta chains below, sequenced in a study of blood T cell repertoires in COVID-19. Here immunoSEQ multiplex PCR was the method, and the copy in TCRdb shows in-frame clones only, minus some. The sample records some 130,000 clones, about 89% being singletons. The sample was peripheral blood. These receptors were collected from a woman aged 70-85 years with COVID-19, enrolled during active disease.

The chain employs TRBV5-1 and TRBJ2-7; tentatively, D is TRBD2 (6 bases). V was shortened by 0 bases and J by 3 bases, with 13 bases between the two germline ends. From germline, CDR1 is SGHRS and CDR2 YFSETQ. The CDR3 contains 15 residues. The CDR3, as DNA: TGCGCCAGCAGCTTGGGTGGGGGGACCTACTACGAGCAGTACTTC. It specifies CASSLGGGTYYEQYF.

The chain has TRBV5-1 and TRBJ2-7, with D maybe TRBD1 (6 bases). The CDR3 extends over 15 amino acids. Deletions cut 2 bases from V and 2 bases from J, with 14 bases between. CDR1 and CDR2 (germline): SGHRS, YFSETQ. CDR3 residues: CASSLDNPGAYEQYF. DNA of the CDR3: TGCGCCAGCAGCTTAGACAACCCAGGGGCCTACGAGCAGTACTTC.

This sequence joins TRBV2 and TRBJ1-2, with D perhaps TRBD1 (6 bases). This CDR3 has 14 residues. The ends were cut back, 6 bases at V and 8 bases at J, with 19 bases in the middle. Germline V gene data show CDR1 as SNHLY and CDR2 as FYNNEI. Here the CDR3 reads CASSVGQGIEGYTF. CDR3 sequence (DNA): TGTGCCAGCAGCGTGGGACAAGGGATTGAGGGCTACACCTTC.

This chain uses TRBV19 with TRBJ1-5, with D uncertain. V lost 2 bases to trimming and J lost 0 bases, with 5 bases between them. Germline assignment: CDR1 LNHDA and CDR2 SQIVND (reference sequence). The CDR3 sequence is 14 residues long. CDR3 sequence: CASSINHSNQPQHF. CDR3 DNA: TGTGCCAGTAGTATAAATCATAGCAATCAGCCCCAGCATTTT.

This clone was recorded a few times. CDR3 sequence reads: CASSATYSNDEQYF. Written as DNA, the CDR3 is TGTGCCAGCAGCGCAACCTATTCCAACGACGAGCAGTACTTC. The V and J genes are TRBV7-9 and TRBJ2-7; D is unclear. The CDR3 totals 14 residues. V lost 5 bases and J 5 bases, leaving 16 bases between the germline ends. Per germline, CDR1 SEHNR and CDR2 FQNEAQ (reference sequence).

This sequence joins TRBV5-1 and TRBJ1-6; D call uncertain. V dropped 0 bases and J dropped 0 bases, with 4 bases sitting between them. CDR1 is SGHRS and CDR2 is YFSETQ in the germline V gene. The CDR3 runs to 15 residues. The CDR3 is CASSLDSSYNSPLHF. The CDR3 DNA reads as TGCGCCAGCAGCTTGGACAGCTCCTATAATTCACCCCTCCACTTT.

The V call is TRBV10-2, the J call TRBJ2-1; TRBD2 might be the D (6 bases). Germline CDR1 reads WSHSY; CDR2 reads SAAADI. CDR3 size: 15 residues. Trimming took 6 bases from V and 1 from J, leaving 13 bases between them. Here the CDR3 DNA reads TGCGCCAGCAGAAGGACTACCCCTTCCTACAATGAGCAGTTCTTC. This translates into CASRRTTPSYNEQFF.

The chain has TRBV28 and TRBJ2-3; TRBD2 matches 7 bases. Germline loops: CDR1 MDHEN, CDR2 SYDVKM. Losses at the gene ends were 3 bases for V and 1 base for J; bases not matched to a gene: 10. The CDR3 contains 17 residues. The CDR3 DNA sequence: TGTGCCAGCAGTTTGGGGTGGAAAGGGAGGGGCACAGATACGCAGTATTTT. This gives the protein CASSLGWKGRGTDTQYF.

V and J are TRBV6-5 and TRBJ1-2; D remains unclear. Germline lookup yields CDR1 MNHEY and CDR2 SVGAGI. V was shortened by 0 bases and J by 1 base, with 9 bases between the two germline ends. This CDR3 is 15 amino acids long. CDR3 DNA sequence: TGTGCCAGCAGTTACTCGACGACTGATAACTATGGCTACACCTTC. Its protein is CASSYSTTDNYGYTF.

The V and J genes are TRBV24-1 and TRBJ2-1; 10 bases align to TRBD2. After removal of 3 bases from V and 0 bases from J, the junction contained 1 base not matched to a gene. The germline gives CDR1 KGHDR, CDR2 SFDVKD. The CDR3 is made up of 16 amino acids. The CDR3 DNA reads as TGTGCCACCAGTGATCGGACTAGCGGCTCCTACAATGAGCAGTTCTTC. Translating it yields CATSDRTSGSYNEQFF.

This clone was seen once. The rearrangement joins TRBV18 to TRBJ1-5; no firm D call. CDR3 size: 13 residues. V gave up 2 bases and J gave up 4 bases, with 6 bases separating them. Germline V gives CDR1 KGHSH, CDR2 LQKENI. The CDR3 protein is CASSPDQNQPQHF. The DNA of the CDR3 is TGTGCCAGCTCACCAGATCAGAATCAGCCCCAGCATTTT.

This clone was seen more than once but under ten times. Within the sample, other DNA sequences also encode this same CDR3. The chain recombines TRBV10-1 with TRBJ2-1; 7 bases map to TRBD2. The CDR3 is 11 residues long. Losses at the gene ends were 4 bases for V and 9 bases for J; bases not matched to a gene: 0. Looked up from germline, CDR1 is WNHNN and CDR2 is SYGVQD (reference sequence). The CDR3 region has the DNA TGCGCCAGCAGTGGGGGGGGTGAGCAGTTCTTC. Its protein is CASSGGGEQFF.

The gene calls are TRBV28 and TRBJ1-2; TRBD1 matches 9 bases. Germline CDR1 is MDHEN and CDR2 is SYDVKM. J lost 8 bases, V lost 4 bases, and 11 bases had no gene match. The CDR3 runs to 15 residues. CDR3 nucleotides: TGTGCCAGCAGTTACCGGGACAGGGCACTCGGAGGCTACACCTTC. As protein: CASSYRDRALGGYTF.

The chain employs TRBV27 and TRBJ1-5, with D possibly matching TRBD1 (6 bases). V shed 4 bases and J shed 7 bases, with 11 bases lying between them. Germline loops: CDR1 MNHEY, CDR2 SMNVEV (reference sequence). The CDR3 totals 13 residues. This CDR3 reads CASSSGGRQPQHF. The CDR3 DNA reads TGTGCCAGCAGTTCGGGGGGCCGCCAGCCCCAGCATTTT.

The V call is TRBV24-1, the J call TRBJ2-1; possibly TRBD1 for D (6 bases). V lost 9 bases to trimming and J lost 0 bases, with 14 bases between them. Germline V gene lookup returns CDR1 KGHDR and CDR2 SFDVKD. The CDR3 is 15 residues long. The CDR3 loop is CATGGSLGSYNEQFF. In DNA form, the CDR3 reads TGTGCCACCGGGGGCTCTCTCGGCTCCTACAATGAGCAGTTCTTC.

The genes are TRBV2 and TRBJ1-6; the match to TRBD1 covers 7 bases. CDR1 and CDR2 (germline): SNHLY, FYNNEI. The CDR3 is 15 amino acids. V was clipped by 2 bases and J by 8 bases; unmatched bases: 6. This CDR3 is CASSEQGGMDSPLHF. In DNA form, the CDR3 reads TGTGCCAGCAGTGAACAGGGGGGCATGGATTCACCCCTCCACTTT. Together with reference TRBV2 and TRBJ1-6, the CDR3 gives the full variable domain: EPEVTQTPSHQVTQMGQEVILRCVPISNHLYFYWYRQILGQKVEFLVSFYNNEISEKSEIFDDQFSVERPDGSNFTLKIRSTKLEDSAMYFCASSEQGGMDSPLHFGNGTRLTVT.

This CDR3 reads CASSRLAGGRNEQFF. In DNA form, the CDR3 reads TGTGCCAGCAGTCGACTAGCGGGGGGTCGGAATGAGCAGTTCTTC. This chain connects TRBV28 to TRBJ2-1; 13 nucleotides match TRBD2. The CDR3 spans 15 residues. Germline V lookup: CDR1 MDHEN, CDR2 SYDVKM. The V and J ends lost 5 bases and 7 bases, in that order; junction bases with no gene match: 5.

The chain couples TRBV7-9 to TRBJ1-6, with a weak D call TRBD1 (5 bases). Germline V lookup: CDR1 SEHNR, CDR2 FQNEAQ (reference sequence). This CDR3 is 17 amino acids long. The germline V and J ends were trimmed by 6 bases and 3 bases, with 18 bases remaining between them. The CDR3 is CASSPLRDSRYNSPLHF. The CDR3, as DNA: TGTGCCAGCAGTCCCCTCCGCGACAGTCGCTATAATTCACCCCTCCACTTT.

The chain links TRBV11-2 to TRBJ1-2; 8 nucleotides line up with TRBD1. This CDR3 has 15 amino acids. The V gene's germline CDR1 is SGHAT and CDR2 FQNNGV. J was trimmed by 7 bases and V by 5 bases; bases with no gene match: 12. The CDR3 nucleotides read TGTGCCAGCAGCAGAAGATTCCGGGACAGGAGTGGCTACACCTTC. It yields the protein CASSRRFRDRSGYTF.

The CDR3 region has the DNA TGTGCCAGCTCACCGTCCGGGACAGGGGAGTTTGCTTTCTTT. Amino acids: CASSPSGTGEFAFF. The chain employs TRBV18 and TRBJ1-1, with 10 bases lining up with TRBD1. There are 14 residues in the CDR3. Per the germline V gene, CDR1 is KGHSH and CDR2 is LQKENI. V lost 3 bases and J lost 11; bases outside the gene matches: 9.

This sequence joins TRBV9 and TRBJ1-5; D possibly corresponds to TRBD1 (5 bases). Trimming took 0 bases from V and 7 from J, leaving 11 bases between them. The CDR3 has 14 amino acids. CDR1 is SGDLS, CDR2 YYNGEE, per germline. CDR3 residues: CASSVGVGEQPQHF. CDR3 sequence (DNA): TGTGCCAGCAGCGTAGGGGTAGGGGAACAGCCCCAGCATTTT.

The genes are TRBV28 and TRBJ2-5, with 7 positions matching TRBD2. CDR1 MDHEN and CDR2 SYDVKM come from the germline V gene. J lost 1 base, V lost 4 bases, and 9 bases had no gene match. The CDR3 consists of 16 residues. The CDR3 DNA reads TGTGCCAGCAGTTCCCCTACGACTAGCCCCCAAGAGACCCAGTACTTC. It specifies CASSSPTTSPQETQYF.

V is TRBV18 and J is TRBJ2-1; 12 nucleotides line up with TRBD2. Germline loops: CDR1 KGHSH, CDR2 LQKENI. CDR3 length: 19 residues. J lost 3 bases, V lost 1 base, and 10 bases had no gene match. CDR3 sequence (DNA): TGTGCCAGCTCACCACAACTAGCGGGGGGCCACACGAACTACAATGAGCAGTTCTTC. Its translation is CASSPQLAGGHTNYNEQFF.

The rearrangement uses TRBV7-6 and TRBJ2-2; 12 bases agree with TRBD2. This CDR3 spans 18 amino acids. Germline CDR1 and CDR2: SGHVS and FNYEAQ. The trim removed 1 base at V and 1 base at J, leaving 4 bases unmatched. In DNA, the CDR3 is TGTGCCAGCAGCTTAGGACTAGCGGGGGCGCTGAACACCGGGGAGCTGTTTTTT. It encodes CASSLGLAGALNTGELFF.

The genes are TRBV30 and TRBJ1-2, with 8 bases matching TRBD1. The CDR3 length is 18 residues. CDR1 and CDR2 from the germline V gene are GTSNPN and SVGIG (reference sequence). The V gene end was trimmed by 1 base and the J gene end by 8 bases; junction bases not matched to a gene: 21. CDR3 sequence reads: CAWSDGQGAVAVIGGYTF. CDR3 DNA sequence: TGTGCCTGGAGTGACGGACAGGGCGCGGTGGCGGTGATTGGGGGCTACACCTTC. Looking up the rest from reference TRBV30 and TRBJ1-2 gives the full variable domain: SQTIHQWPATLVQPVGSPLSLECTVEGTSNPNLYWYRQAAGRGLQLLFYSVGIGQISSEVPQNLSASRPQDRQFILSSKKLLLSDSGFYLCAWSDGQGAVAVIGGYTFGSGTRLTVV.

V gene TRBV5-1 combines with J gene TRBJ1-1; 9 nucleotides agree with TRBD1. J lost 3 bases, V lost 0 bases, and 3 bases had no gene match. Germline CDR1 SGHRS, CDR2 YFSETQ. CDR3 length equals 15 residues. CDR3 nucleotides: TGCGCCAGCAGCTTGGGGGGACAGGGACACACTGAAGCTTTCTTT. Its translation is CASSLGGQGHTEAFF.